A selection of T cell receptor delta chains follows, all from one sample in a study of human gamma delta and Vdelta1 T cells. TCRdb redid clone calling on the PCR reads using CATT. The table shows around 6,000 delta-chain clones, with about 8.4% occurring only once. Sequencing was performed on naive CD27+ Vdelta1 gamma-delta T cells from blood. These receptors originate from a human donor in good health. Both conserved end residues are part of each CDR3. The D gene is left open where the match is weak. Clone size is given for some rows only: seen once, a few or many times, or a class if the clone is expanded.

TRDV1	TRDJ1	TRDD3	22	medium-sized	CALGELKRRWGSGPDNTDKLIF	TGTGCTCTTGGGGAACTGAAACGCCGCTGGGGGTCTGGCCCCGATAACACCGATAAACTCATCTTT
TRDV1	TRDJ1	-	27	-	CALGGPPSYVANWGTLQQKWYTDNLIF	TGTGCTCTTGGGGGCCCCCCTTCCTACGTTGCCAACTGGGGGACCCTTCAACAGAAATGGTACACCGATAACCTCATCTTT
TRDV1	TRDJ1	-	18	many	CALGETKYRRGYTDKLIF	TGTGCTCTTGGGGAGACAAAATACCGTCGGGGATACACCGATAAACTCATCTTT
TRDV1	TRDJ1	TRDD3	24	medium-sized	CALGETRPIRDWGRTPKRTDKLIF	TGTGCTCTTGGGGAAACCCGACCTATTCGCGACTGGGGGAGAACCCCAAAGAGGACCGATAAACTCATCTTT
TRDV1	TRDJ1	-	21	medium-sized	CALGELRALRGSLRGTDKLIF	TGTGCTCTTGGGGAACTACGTGCCCTTCGGGGGTCTCTTCGGGGCACCGATAAACTCATCTTT
TRAV29/DV5	TRDJ1	TRDD3	20	-	CAASSGVRVLGDSYTDKLIF	TGTGCAGCAAGCAGCGGAGTAAGGGTACTGGGGGATTCGTACACCGATAAACTCATCTTT
TRDV1	TRDJ1	TRDD3	20	medium-sized	CALGRSARPLNTGGTDKLIF	TGTGCTCTTGGGAGATCGGCGCGGCCTTTAAATACTGGGGGGACCGATAAACTCATCTTT
TRDV1	TRDJ1	TRDD3	17	-	CALGSYYGGIRGDKLIF	TGTGCTCTTGGGTCCTACTACGGGGGGATACGGGGGGATAAACTCATCTTT
TRDV1	TRDJ1	-	17	medium-sized	CALGRLRGAQYTDKLIF	TGTGCTCTTGGGAGGTTAAGGGGGGCCCAGTACACCGATAAACTCATCTTT
TRDV1	TRDJ1	-	28	once	CALGEPRPPPRHGGAALRGYKYTDKLIF	TGTGCTCTTGGGGAACCCCGTCCTCCGCCGCGACACGGTGGGGCTGCGCTGCGGGGTTACAAGTACACCGATAAACTCATCTTT
TRDV1	TRDJ1	-	21	few	CALGGPWGFSPLGPPSHRLIF	TGTGCTCTTGGGGGCCCCTGGGGCTTCTCCCCCCTGGGGCCCCCTTCCCACAGGCTCATCTTT
TRDV1	TRDJ1	-	22	medium-sized	CALGELGAIRAGGRGYTDKLIF	TGTGCTCTTGGGGAATTGGGAGCGATACGGGCTGGTGGAAGGGGGTACACCGATAAACTCATCTTT
TRDV1	TRDJ1	-	21	many	CALGERSITFLPGMYTDKLIF	TGTGCTCTTGGGGAGCGATCTATAACATTCCTTCCGGGAATGTACACCGATAAACTCATCTTT
TRDV1	TRDJ1	TRDD3	20	medium-sized	CALVQTSFGGYRSMADKLIF	TGTGCTCTTGTACAAACTTCCTTTGGGGGATACCGGTCAATGGCCGATAAACTCATCTTT
TRDV1	TRDJ1	-	19	-	CALGEMGRRSDTHTDKLIF	TGTGCTCTTGGGGAAATGGGACGGCGGTCTGACACCCACACCGATAAACTCATCTTT
TRDV1	TRDJ1	TRDD3	19	few	CALGEPVLRLGKGTDKLIF	TGTGCTCTTGGGGAACCCGTGTTGAGACTGGGGAAGGGGACCGATAAACTCATCTTT
TRDV1	TRDJ1	-	18	many	CALGKGIDRGGPTDKLIF	TGTGCTCTTGGGAAGGGAATCGATCGCGGGGGCCCCACCGATAAACTCATCTTT
TRDV1	TRDJ1	TRDD3	18	medium-sized	CALGELRWGTRYTDKLIF	TGTGCTCTTGGGGAGCTACGGTGGGGGACTCGGTACACCGATAAACTCATCTTT
TRDV1	TRDJ1	TRDD3	32	-	CALGELGCFQRRRTATTTGGYAGRLNTDKLIF	TGTGCTCTTGGGGAACTGGGTTGTTTCCAGCGACGCAGGACCGCAACAACTACTGGGGGATACGCGGGTCGGCTTAACACCGATAAACTCATCTTT
TRDV1	TRDJ1	TRDD2	15	-	CALGEIPSYLHKLIF	TGTGCTCTTGGGGAAATACCTTCCTACCTGCATAAACTCATCTTT
TRDV1	TRDJ1	TRDD3	23	large	CALGEMQKPSYFSGGYKTDKLIF	TGTGCTCTTGGGGAAATGCAAAAACCTTCCTACTTTTCTGGGGGATACAAAACCGATAAACTCATCTTT
TRDV2	TRDJ1	-	10	-	CATTYSNLIF	TGTGCCACCACCTATTCTAACCTCATCTTT
TRDV1	TRDJ1	TRDD3	24	many	CALGAHRGLPRRTGGMFYTDKLIF	TGTGCTCTTGGGGCGCATAGGGGACTTCCGAGGCGAACTGGGGGGATGTTTTACACCGATAAACTCATCTTT
TRDV1	TRDJ1	-	13	medium-sized	CALGERYTDKLIF	TGTGCTCTTGGGGAAAGGTACACCGATAAACTCATCTTT